The clone carrying this TCR beta chain was seen more than once but under ten times. Its antigen is undetermined. This sample is drawn from a study of T cell repertoires in cytomegalovirus infection. The study's findings and limits: Clonotypes of TCR beta that were HLA-C-restricted and CMV-specific dominated the ex vivo response.

Trimming cost V 8 bases and J 0 bases, with 14 bases left between them. The CDR3 sequence is 15 residues long. Germline V gene lookup returns CDR1 LNHNV and CDR2 YYDKDF (reference sequence). One entry per CDR3 protein, called by TCRdb with MiXCR from the reads. The sample records 200,000 to 300,000 distinct CDR3 sequences, 10% to 15% being singletons. The gene calls are TRBV15 and TRBJ1-3; TRBD1 might be the D (6 bases). This clonotype was sampled from a human donor in good health (CMV status not recorded). Some clones in this sample may be carry-over from other donors' samples. Sample: PBMCs. The CDR3 spells CATEQDSNSGNTIYF. Here the CDR3 DNA reads TGTGCCACCGAACAGGACAGCAACTCTGGAAACACCATATATTTT. Looking up the rest from reference TRBV15 and TRBJ1-3 gives the full variable domain: DAMVIQNPRYQVTQFGKPVTLSCSQTLNHNVMYWYQQKSSQAPKLLFHYYDKDFNNEADTPDNFQSRRPNTSFCFLDIRSPGLGDTAMYLCATEQDSNSGNTIYFGEGSWLTVV.